Listed below are T cell receptor beta chains from one sample, sequenced in a study of T-cell memory formation after mild COVID-19. MiXCR, run by TCRdb on the 5' RACE reads, gives a single entry per CDR3 protein. In the table there are about 260,000 distinct CDR3 sequences, less than 9.5% of which are singletons. Sequencing was carried out using PBMCs or a T cell subset sorted from them (not recorded which). The receptors were gathered from a man between 18 and 29 years old who had mild COVID-19 (a few samples of this study predate the infection). Cell type and time point are not known. The CDR3 runs from the conserved cysteine through the conserved F or W. D genes are given only for firm matches. Part of the rows lack a size; the others show once, few, many or a class for expanded clones.

D: .
V: TRBV2
size: few
J: TRBJ2-7
CDR3: CASRQGAEQYF
DNA: TGTGCCAGCAGACAGGGTGCCGAGCAGTACTTC

D: .
V: TRBV12-3/TRBV12-4
size: many
J: TRBJ2-4
CDR3: CASSLAPREGNIQYF
DNA: TGTGCCAGCAGTTTAGCGCCTAGAGAGGGAAACATTCAGTACTTC

D: TRBD1
V: TRBV7-2
size: few
J: TRBJ1-3
CDR3: CASSFAGQAGNTIYF
DNA: TGTGCCAGCAGCTTCGCGGGACAGGCTGGAAACACCATATATTTT

D: .
V: TRBV20-1
size: .
J: TRBJ2-1
CDR3: CSARPDRGRDIEFF
DNA: TGCAGTGCTAGACCGGACCGAGGACGGGACATTGAGTTCTTC

D: TRBD1
V: TRBV20-1
size: few
J: TRBJ2-1
CDR3: CSARKTGNYNEQFF
DNA: TGCAGTGCTAGGAAGACAGGGAACTACAATGAGCAGTTCTTC

D: .
V: TRBV20-1
size: .
J: TRBJ1-2
CDR3: CSAGHTYGYTF
DNA: TGCAGTGCCGGACATACCTATGGCTACACCTTC

D: TRBD1
V: TRBV5-8
size: .
J: TRBJ2-3
CDR3: CASSQLRDSATDTQYF
DNA: TGTGCCAGCAGCCAACTCCGGGACAGCGCCACAGATACGCAGTATTTT

D: TRBD1
V: TRBV9
size: few
J: TRBJ2-5
CDR3: CASSARQGRLETQYF
DNA: TGTGCCAGCAGCGCTCGACAGGGGCGTTTGGAGACCCAGTACTTC

D: .
V: TRBV7-2
size: .
J: TRBJ2-7
CDR3: CASSAQIGNYYEQYF
DNA: TGTGCCAGCAGCGCCCAGATAGGGAACTACTACGAGCAGTACTTC

D: .
V: TRBV4-1
size: few
J: TRBJ1-5
CDR3: CASSPPAGAQQPQHF
DNA: TGCGCCAGCAGCCCCCCGGCGGGGGCCCAACAGCCCCAGCATTTT

D: .
V: TRBV12-3/TRBV12-4
size: .
J: TRBJ2-3
CDR3: CASSTGGGVTDTQYF
DNA: TGTGCCAGCAGTACTGGGGGCGGGGTCACAGATACGCAGTATTTT

D: TRBD2
V: TRBV7-2
size: many
J: TRBJ2-3
CDR3: CASSPQALAGGHTDTQYF
DNA: TGTGCCAGCAGCCCCCAGGCTCTAGCGGGGGGACACACAGATACGCAGTATTTT

D: .
V: TRBV15
size: many
J: TRBJ1-5
CDR3: CATSRDITGYQPQHF
DNA: TGTGCCACCAGCAGAGATATCACAGGGTACCAGCCCCAGCATTTT

D: .
V: TRBV6-2/TRBV6-3
size: .
J: TRBJ1-1
CDR3: CASSYFSGGNTEAFF
DNA: TGTGCCAGCAGTTACTTCTCCGGGGGGAACACTGAAGCTTTCTTT

D: .
V: TRBV4-3
size: few
J: TRBJ1-2
CDR3: CASSQADSNYGYTF
DNA: TGCGCCAGCAGCCAAGCCGACAGTAACTATGGCTACACCTTC

D: .
V: TRBV7-2
size: many
J: TRBJ1-1
CDR3: CASSLLRVAFF
DNA: TGTGCCAGCAGCCTACTACGGGTAGCTTTCTTT

D: .
V: TRBV6-2/TRBV6-3
size: few
J: TRBJ2-2
CDR3: CASSYGGAGELFF
DNA: TGTGCCAGCAGTTACGGGGGCGCCGGGGAGCTGTTTTTT

D: .
V: TRBV20-1
size: .
J: TRBJ1-5
CDR3: CSARDGGRAFNQPQHF
DNA: TGCAGTGCTAGAGATGGTGGCAGGGCCTTCAATCAGCCCCAGCATTTT

D: .
V: TRBV4-1
size: .
J: TRBJ1-2
CDR3: CASRTMQGVYVYTF
DNA: TGCGCCAGCAGAACCATGCAGGGCGTATATGTCTACACCTTC

D: .
V: TRBV4-1
size: .
J: TRBJ2-2
CDR3: CASSQGPQGTGELFF
DNA: TGCGCCAGCAGCCAAGGGCCACAGGGAACCGGGGAGCTGTTTTTT

D: TRBD2
V: TRBV5-1
size: .
J: TRBJ2-5
CDR3: CASSSGESSGVETQYF
DNA: TGCGCCAGCAGCTCTGGAGAGAGTAGCGGGGTGGAGACCCAGTACTTC

D: TRBD1
V: TRBV11-1
size: .
J: TRBJ2-5
CDR3: CASRNRDRGSTQYF
DNA: TGTGCCAGCAGAAACCGGGACAGGGGTAGCACCCAGTACTTC

D: .
V: TRBV7-9
size: .
J: TRBJ2-5
CDR3: CASTLAGSFEETQYF
DNA: TGTGCCAGCACCCTCGCCGGTAGCTTTGAGGAGACCCAGTACTTC

D: .
V: TRBV7-2
size: .
J: TRBJ2-2
CDR3: CASSLVGRKAGGELFF
DNA: TGTGCCAGCAGCTTAGTAGGCCGGAAGGCGGGCGGGGAGCTGTTTTTT

D: TRBD1
V: TRBV20-1
size: .
J: TRBJ1-2
CDR3: CSARGVQGNYGYTF
DNA: TGCAGTGCTAGAGGTGTACAGGGGAACTATGGCTACACCTTC

D: TRBD1
V: TRBV6-2/TRBV6-3
size: few
J: TRBJ1-2
CDR3: CASGLQGASNYGYTF
DNA: TGTGCCAGCGGTTTACAGGGGGCTTCTAACTATGGCTACACCTTC

D: .
V: TRBV20-1
size: many
J: TRBJ2-3
CDR3: CSAARAVITDTQYF
DNA: TGCAGTGCCGCTAGGGCGGTAATCACAGATACGCAGTATTTT

D: .
V: TRBV3-1
size: few
J: TRBJ2-3
CDR3: CASSPTQGSTDTQYF
DNA: TGTGCCAGCAGCCCCACTCAGGGGAGCACAGATACGCAGTATTTT

D: .
V: TRBV12-3/TRBV12-4
size: .
J: TRBJ2-4
CDR3: CASSLAGEYKNIQYF
DNA: TGTGCCAGCAGTTTAGCGGGGGAATACAAAAACATTCAGTACTTC